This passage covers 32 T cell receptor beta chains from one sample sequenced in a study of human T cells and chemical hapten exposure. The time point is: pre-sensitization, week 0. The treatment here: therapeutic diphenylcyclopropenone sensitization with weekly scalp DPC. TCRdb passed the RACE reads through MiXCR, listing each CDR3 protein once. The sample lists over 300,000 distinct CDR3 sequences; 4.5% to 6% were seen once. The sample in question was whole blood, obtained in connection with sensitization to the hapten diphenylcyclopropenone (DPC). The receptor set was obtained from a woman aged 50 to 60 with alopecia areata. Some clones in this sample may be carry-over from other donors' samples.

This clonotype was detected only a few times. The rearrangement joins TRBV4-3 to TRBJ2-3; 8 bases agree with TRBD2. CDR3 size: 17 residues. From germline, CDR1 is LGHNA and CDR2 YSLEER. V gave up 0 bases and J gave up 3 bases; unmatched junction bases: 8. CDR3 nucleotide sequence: TGCGCCAGCAGCCAAGAGGTTGGAGCGGGAGTGACAGATACGCAGTATTTT. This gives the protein CASSQEVGAGVTDTQYF.

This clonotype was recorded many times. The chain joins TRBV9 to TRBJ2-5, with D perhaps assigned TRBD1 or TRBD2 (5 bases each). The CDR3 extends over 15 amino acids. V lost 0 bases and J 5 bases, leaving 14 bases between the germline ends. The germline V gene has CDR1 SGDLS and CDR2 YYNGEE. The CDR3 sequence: CASSVAGASGETQYF. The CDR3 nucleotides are TGTGCCAGCAGCGTAGCCGGGGCGTCGGGTGAGACCCAGTACTTC.

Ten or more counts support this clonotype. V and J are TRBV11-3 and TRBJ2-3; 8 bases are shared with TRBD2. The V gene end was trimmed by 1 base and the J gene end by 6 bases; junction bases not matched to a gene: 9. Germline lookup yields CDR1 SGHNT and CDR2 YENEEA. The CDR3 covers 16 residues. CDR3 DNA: TGTGCCAGCAGCTTAGGTGCCCAGCGGGGGTCTGATACGCAGTATTTT. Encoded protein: CASSLGAQRGSDTQYF.

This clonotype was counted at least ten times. The CDR3 DNA follows: TGTGCCAGCAGCTTATTCAGGCGGGAGCGGGCCAAAAACATTCAGTACTTC. Translated, it gives CASSLFRRERAKNIQYF. The chain employs TRBV7-9 and TRBJ2-4; 7 positions match TRBD2. Trimming at V came to 2 bases and at J to 1 base, leaving 8 bases not matched to a gene. CDR3 length: 17 residues. Germline assignment: CDR1 SEHNR and CDR2 FQNEAQ (reference sequence).

The CDR3 DNA follows: TGCAGTGCTGGCATAACCGTTAACACAGATACGCAGTATTTT. This gives the protein CSAGITVNTDTQYF. The chain has TRBV20-1 and TRBJ2-3; D is unclear. Germline lookup yields CDR1 DFQATT and CDR2 SNEGSKA (reference sequence). V was cut by 5 bases and J by 2 bases, with 14 bases left in between. The length of the CDR3 is 14 residues.

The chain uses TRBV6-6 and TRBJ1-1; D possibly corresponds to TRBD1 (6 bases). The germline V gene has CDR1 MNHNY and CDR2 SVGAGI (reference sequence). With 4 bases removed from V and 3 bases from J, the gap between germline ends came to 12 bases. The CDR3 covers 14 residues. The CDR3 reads CASSSTKGDTEAFF. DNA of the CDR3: TGTGCCAGCAGTTCTACTAAGGGGGACACTGAAGCTTTCTTT.

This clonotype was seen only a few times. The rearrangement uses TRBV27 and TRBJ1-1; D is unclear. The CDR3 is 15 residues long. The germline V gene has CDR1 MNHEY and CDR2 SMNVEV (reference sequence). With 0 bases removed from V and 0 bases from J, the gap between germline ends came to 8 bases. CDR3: CASSLSSRLNTEAFF. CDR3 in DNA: TGTGCCAGCAGTTTATCGTCCAGGCTGAACACTGAAGCTTTCTTT.

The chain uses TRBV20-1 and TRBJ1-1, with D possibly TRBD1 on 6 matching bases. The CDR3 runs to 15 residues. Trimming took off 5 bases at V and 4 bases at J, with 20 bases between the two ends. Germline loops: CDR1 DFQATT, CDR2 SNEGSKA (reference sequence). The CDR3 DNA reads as TGCAGTGCTCATATTCTTGAACAGGGAGGCACTGAAGCTTTCTTT. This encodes CSAHILEQGGTEAFF.

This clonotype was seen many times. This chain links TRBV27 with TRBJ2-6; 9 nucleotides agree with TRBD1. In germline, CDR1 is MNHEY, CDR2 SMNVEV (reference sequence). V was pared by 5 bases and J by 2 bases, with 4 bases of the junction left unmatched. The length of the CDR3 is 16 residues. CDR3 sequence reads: CASSLQGAAGANVLTF. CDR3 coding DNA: TGTGCCAGCAGTCTACAGGGGGCGGCTGGGGCCAACGTCCTGACTTTC.

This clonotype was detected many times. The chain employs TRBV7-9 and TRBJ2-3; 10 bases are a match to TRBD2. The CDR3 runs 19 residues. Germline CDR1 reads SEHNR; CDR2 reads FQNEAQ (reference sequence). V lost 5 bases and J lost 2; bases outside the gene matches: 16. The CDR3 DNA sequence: TGTGCCAGCAGCCCGCCACTGAGCGGGGGGGCCTCGTTCACAGATACGCAGTATTTT. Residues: CASSPPLSGGASFTDTQYF.

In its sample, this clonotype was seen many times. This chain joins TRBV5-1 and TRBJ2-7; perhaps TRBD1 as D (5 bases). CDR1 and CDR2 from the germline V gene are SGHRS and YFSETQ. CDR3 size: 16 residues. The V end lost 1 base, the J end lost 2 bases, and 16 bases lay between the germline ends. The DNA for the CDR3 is TGCGCCAGCAGCTTGTCCCACGGACAATCGACCTACGAGCAGTACTTC. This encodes CASSLSHGQSTYEQYF.

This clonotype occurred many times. CDR3 sequence (DNA): TGCAGCGTAGGAAGGGGGATGGATCAGCCCCAGCATTTT. This gives the protein CSVGRGMDQPQHF. V is TRBV29-1 and J is TRBJ1-5; D is possibly TRBD1 (6 bases). The CDR3 extends over 13 amino acids. Deletions cut 6 bases from V and 5 bases from J, with 14 bases between. Germline assignment: CDR1 SQVTM and CDR2 ANQGSEA.

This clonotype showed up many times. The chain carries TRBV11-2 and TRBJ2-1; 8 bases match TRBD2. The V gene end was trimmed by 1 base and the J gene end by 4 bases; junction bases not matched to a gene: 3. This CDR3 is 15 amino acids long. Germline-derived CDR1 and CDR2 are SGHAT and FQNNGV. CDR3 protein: CASSLVSGKYNEQFF. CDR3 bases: TGTGCCAGCAGCTTAGTTAGCGGGAAATACAATGAGCAGTTCTTC.

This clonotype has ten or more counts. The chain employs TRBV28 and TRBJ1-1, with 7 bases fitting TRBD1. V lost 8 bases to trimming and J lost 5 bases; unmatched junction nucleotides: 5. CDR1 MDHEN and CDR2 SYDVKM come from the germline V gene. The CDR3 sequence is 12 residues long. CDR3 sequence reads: CASCRGGTEAFF. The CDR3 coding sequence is TGTGCCAGCTGCAGGGGGGGTACTGAAGCTTTCTTT.

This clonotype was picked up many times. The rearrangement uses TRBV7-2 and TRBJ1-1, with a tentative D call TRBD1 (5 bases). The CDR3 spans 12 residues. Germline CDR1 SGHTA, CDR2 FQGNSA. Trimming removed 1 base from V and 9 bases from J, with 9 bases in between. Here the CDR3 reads CASSLEAGKAFF. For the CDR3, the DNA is TGTGCCAGCAGCTTAGAAGCAGGGAAAGCTTTCTTT.

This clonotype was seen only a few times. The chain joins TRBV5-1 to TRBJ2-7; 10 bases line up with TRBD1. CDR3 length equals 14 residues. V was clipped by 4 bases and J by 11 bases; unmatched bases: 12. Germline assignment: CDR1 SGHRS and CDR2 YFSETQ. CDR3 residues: CASSLKTGGAEEYF. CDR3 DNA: TGCGCCAGCAGCCTGAAGACAGGGGGCGCGGAAGAGTACTTC. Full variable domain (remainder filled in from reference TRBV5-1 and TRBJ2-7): KAGVTQTPRYLIKTRGQQVTLSCSPISGHRSVSWYQQTPGQGLQFLFEYFSETQRNKGNFPGRFSGRQFSNSRSEMNVSTLELGDSALYLCASSLKTGGAEEYFGPGTRLTVT.

The CDR3 DNA reads TGTGCCAGCAGTGAAGTTTGGGGTGAAAAACTGTTTTTT. Encoded protein: CASSEVWGEKLFF. The chain combines TRBV6-1 with TRBJ1-4; unclear D gene. Trimming took 1 base from V and 7 from J, leaving 7 bases between them. The CDR3 is made up of 13 amino acids. From germline, CDR1 is MNHNS and CDR2 SASEGT.

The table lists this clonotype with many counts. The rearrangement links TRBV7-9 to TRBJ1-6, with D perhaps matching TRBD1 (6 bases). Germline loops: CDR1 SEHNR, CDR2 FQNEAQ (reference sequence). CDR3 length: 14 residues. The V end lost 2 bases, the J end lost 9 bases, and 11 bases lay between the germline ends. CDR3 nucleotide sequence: TGTGCCAGCAGCTTATCAGGGGATAGTTCACCCCTCCACTTT. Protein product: CASSLSGDSSPLHF.

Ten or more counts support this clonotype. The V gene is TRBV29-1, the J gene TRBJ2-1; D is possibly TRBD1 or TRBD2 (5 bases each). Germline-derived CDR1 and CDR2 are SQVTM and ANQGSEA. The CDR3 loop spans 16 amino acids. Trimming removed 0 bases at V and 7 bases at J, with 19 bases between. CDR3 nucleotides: TGCAGCGTTGAAGATTATGGGGGACGGCATATGAATGAGCAGTTCTTC. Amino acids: CSVEDYGGRHMNEQFF.

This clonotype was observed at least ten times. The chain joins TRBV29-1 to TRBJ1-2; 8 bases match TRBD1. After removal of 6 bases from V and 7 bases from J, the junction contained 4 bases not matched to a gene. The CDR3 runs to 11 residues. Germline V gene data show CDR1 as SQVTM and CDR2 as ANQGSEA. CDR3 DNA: TGCAGCGTAGAGGACAGGGTTGGCTACACCTTC. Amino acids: CSVEDRVGYTF.

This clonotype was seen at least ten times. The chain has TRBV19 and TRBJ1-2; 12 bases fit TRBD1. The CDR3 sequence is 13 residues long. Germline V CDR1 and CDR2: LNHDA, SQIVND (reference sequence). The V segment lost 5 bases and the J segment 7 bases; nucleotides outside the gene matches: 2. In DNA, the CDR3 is TGTGCCAGTAGTGCGGGACAGGGGGCTGGCTACACCTTC. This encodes CASSAGQGAGYTF.

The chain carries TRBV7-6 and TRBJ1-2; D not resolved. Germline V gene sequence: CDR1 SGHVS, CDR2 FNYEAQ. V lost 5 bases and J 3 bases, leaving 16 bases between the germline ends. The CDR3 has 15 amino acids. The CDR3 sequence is CASSPSWQDDYGYTF. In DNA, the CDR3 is TGTGCCAGCAGCCCATCTTGGCAGGATGACTATGGCTACACCTTC.

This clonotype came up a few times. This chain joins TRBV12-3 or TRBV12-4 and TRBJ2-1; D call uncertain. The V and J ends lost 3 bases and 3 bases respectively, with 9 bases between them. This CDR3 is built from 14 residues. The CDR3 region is CASSLSPDYNEQFF. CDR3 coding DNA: TGTGCCAGCAGTTTGAGTCCAGACTACAATGAGCAGTTCTTC.

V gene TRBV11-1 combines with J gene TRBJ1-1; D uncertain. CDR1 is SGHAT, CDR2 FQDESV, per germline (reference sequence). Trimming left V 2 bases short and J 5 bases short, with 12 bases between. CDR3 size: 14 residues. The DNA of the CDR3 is TGTGCCAGCAGCTTAATGGGGATAGGAACTGAAGCTTTCTTT. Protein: CASSLMGIGTEAFF. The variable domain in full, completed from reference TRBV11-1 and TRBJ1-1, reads EAEVAQSPRYKITEKSQAVAFWCDPISGHATLYWYRQILGQGPELLVQFQDESVVDDSQLPKDRFSAERLKGVDSTLKIQPAELGDSAMYLCASSLMGIGTEAFFGQGTRLTVV.

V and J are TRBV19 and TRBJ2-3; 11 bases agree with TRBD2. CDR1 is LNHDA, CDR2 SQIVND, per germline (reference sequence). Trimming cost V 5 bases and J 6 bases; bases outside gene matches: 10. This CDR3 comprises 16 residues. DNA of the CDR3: TGTGCCAGTAGTCTGGCTAGCGGGGGGTCTGGGGATACGCAGTATTTT. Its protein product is CASSLASGGSGDTQYF.

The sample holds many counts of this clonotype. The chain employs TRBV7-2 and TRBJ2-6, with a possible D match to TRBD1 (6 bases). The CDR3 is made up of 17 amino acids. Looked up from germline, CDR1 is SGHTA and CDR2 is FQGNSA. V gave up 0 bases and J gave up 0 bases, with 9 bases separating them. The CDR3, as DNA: TGTGCCAGCAGCTTAGCGGGGACAACCTCTGGGGCCAACGTCCTGACTTTC. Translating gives CASSLAGTTSGANVLTF.

CDR3 bases: TGTGCCAGCAGCCCAAGGCCCTCAAGCTCCTACAATGAGCAGTTCTTC. Its protein product is CASSPRPSSSYNEQFF. The chain employs TRBV13 and TRBJ2-1; D not certain. The CDR3 runs 16 residues. V lost 5 bases and J lost 0, with 14 bases in between. The germline CDR1 and CDR2 sequences are PRHDT and FYEKMQ (reference sequence).

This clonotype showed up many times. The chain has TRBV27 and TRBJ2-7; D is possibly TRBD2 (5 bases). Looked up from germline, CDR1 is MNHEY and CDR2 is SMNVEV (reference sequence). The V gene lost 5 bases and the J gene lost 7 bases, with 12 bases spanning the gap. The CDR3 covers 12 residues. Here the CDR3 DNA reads TGTGCCAGCAGTGCACTAGGTAGAGAGCAGTACTTC. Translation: CASSALGREQYF.

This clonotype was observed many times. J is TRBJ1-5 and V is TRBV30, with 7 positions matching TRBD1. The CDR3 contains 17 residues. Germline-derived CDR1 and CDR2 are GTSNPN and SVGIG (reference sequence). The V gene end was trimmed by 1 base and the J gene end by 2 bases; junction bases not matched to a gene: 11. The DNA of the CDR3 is TGTGCCTGGAGTGCTCGCGGACAGGCAAGGGGCAATCAGCCCCAGCATTTT. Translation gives CAWSARGQARGNQPQHF.

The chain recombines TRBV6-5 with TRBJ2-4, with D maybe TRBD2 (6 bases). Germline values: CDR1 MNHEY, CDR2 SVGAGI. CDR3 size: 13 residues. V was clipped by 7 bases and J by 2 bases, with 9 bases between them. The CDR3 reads CASTGGTKNIQYF. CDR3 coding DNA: TGTGCCAGCACTGGGGGGACCAAAAACATTCAGTACTTC.

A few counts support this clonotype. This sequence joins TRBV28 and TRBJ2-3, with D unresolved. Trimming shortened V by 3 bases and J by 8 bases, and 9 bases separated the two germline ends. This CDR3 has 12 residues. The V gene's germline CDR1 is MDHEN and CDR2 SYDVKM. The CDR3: CASSFVGSTQYF. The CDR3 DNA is TGTGCCAGCAGTTTCGTCGGGTCTACGCAGTATTTT.

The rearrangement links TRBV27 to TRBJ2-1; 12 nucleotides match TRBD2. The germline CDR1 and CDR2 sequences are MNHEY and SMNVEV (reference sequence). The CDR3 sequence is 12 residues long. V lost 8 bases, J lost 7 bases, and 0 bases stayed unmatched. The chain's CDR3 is CASGLAGNEQFF. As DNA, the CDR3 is TGTGCCAGCGGACTAGCGGGAAATGAGCAGTTCTTC.